This entry lists 17 T cell receptor beta chains sequenced from one sample in a study of cytomegalovirus exposure and HLA in healthy donors. Primers included in the PCR were 60 Vbeta and 13 Jbeta primers. Repertoires were generated with immunoSEQ multiplex PCR, while TCRdb's copy carries only in-frame clones and drops some. The sample includes around 150,000 clones, 76% of them seen just once. Sequencing used PBMCs. These receptor sequences come from a man in his fifties or sixties in good health and CMV-seronegative.

The J gene is TRBJ1-4, the V gene TRBV10-3; no definite D call. V was pared by 1 base and J by 3 bases, with 6 bases between. The CDR3 length is 14 residues. Germline V gene data show CDR1 as ENHRY and CDR2 as SYGVKD. As DNA, the CDR3 is TGTGCCATCAGTGAGTTGCCAGCTAATGAAAAACTGTTTTTT. It translates to CAISELPANEKLFF.

Comment on this clone: One end of the junction fails to match germline, which may point to a read error. This chain joins TRBV30 and TRBJ1-1, with 7 bases aligning to TRBD1. Germline CDR1 reads GTSNPN; CDR2 reads SVGIG (reference sequence). The CDR3 length is 13 residues. The CDR3 loop reads CAWREAAAGGSLF. CDR3 nucleotides: TGTGCCTGGAGGGAGGCGGCCGCAGGGGGATCCCTCTTT.

The chain couples TRBV4-1 to TRBJ2-7; 10 bases agree with TRBD2. There are 15 residues in the CDR3. The trim removed 1 base at V and 6 bases at J, leaving 6 bases unmatched. The germline CDR1 and CDR2 sequences are MGHRA and YSYEKL. The CDR3 bases are TGCGCCAGCAGCCAAGCATCTAGCGGGAGATCCGAGCAGTACTTC. Encoded protein: CASSQASSGRSEQYF.

The chain carries TRBV30 and TRBJ1-5, with D uncertain. Germline loops: CDR1 GTSNPN, CDR2 SVGIG (reference sequence). The CDR3 runs 13 residues. Trimming took 2 bases from V and 5 from J, leaving 10 bases between them. The CDR3 DNA sequence: TGTGCCTGGAGTATGGCATACGATCAGCCCCAGCATTTT. It translates to CAWSMAYDQPQHF. Drawing the rest from reference TRBV30 and TRBJ1-5, the complete variable domain is SQTIHQWPATLVQPVGSPLSLECTVEGTSNPNLYWYRQAAGRGLQLLFYSVGIGQISSEVPQNLSASRPQDRQFILSSKKLLLSDSGFYLCAWSMAYDQPQHFGDGTRLSIL.

V gene TRBV5-6 combines with J gene TRBJ1-2, with a possible D match to TRBD1 (5 bases). This CDR3 is 13 amino acids long. V lost 1 base to trimming and J lost 8 bases, with 12 bases between them. Germline V gene lookup returns CDR1 SGHDT and CDR2 YYEEEE. The CDR3, as DNA: TGTGCCAGCAGCTTGCCGGGAGGGGAAGGCTACACCTTC. This codes for CASSLPGGEGYTF.

The gene calls are TRBV4-1 and TRBJ2-7; 9 nucleotides agree with TRBD1. Germline assignment: CDR1 MGHRA and CDR2 YSYEKL. The length of the CDR3 is 17 residues. V gave up 2 bases and J gave up 1 base; unmatched junction bases: 9. Here the CDR3 DNA reads TGCGCCAGCAGCCAATTCCCGGGACAGGGATTATCCTACGAGCAGTACTTC. Protein sequence: CASSQFPGQGLSYEQYF.

The chain recombines TRBV29-1 with TRBJ2-5; weak D call: TRBD2 (5 bases). Trimming removed 1 base at V and 5 bases at J, with 8 bases between. The CDR3 loop spans 12 amino acids. Germline CDR1 is SQVTM and CDR2 is ANQGSEA. The CDR3 DNA reads TGCAGCGTTGAAGCGGGGTCGGAGACCCAGTACTTC. It translates to CSVEAGSETQYF.

V and J are TRBV7-2 and TRBJ2-1; D possibly corresponds to TRBD1 (6 bases). The V end was cut by 5 bases, the J end by 1 base, with 12 bases between. This CDR3 has 15 amino acids. Germline V gives CDR1 SGHTA, CDR2 FQGNSA. The CDR3 sequence is CASSMTGGSYNEQFF. The CDR3 DNA is TGTGCCAGCAGCATGACAGGAGGATCCTACAATGAGCAGTTCTTC.

J is TRBJ2-1 and V is TRBV7-9, with a possible D match to TRBD2 (6 bases). Trimming removed 2 bases at V and 2 bases at J, with 13 bases between. CDR3 length equals 16 residues. Germline V gene data show CDR1 as SEHNR and CDR2 as FQNEAQ (reference sequence). The CDR3 bases are TGTGCCAGCAGCTTAAGTCTAGCGATGACCTACAATGAGCAGTTCTTC. Protein: CASSLSLAMTYNEQFF.

The chain is built from TRBV25-1 and TRBJ1-2; TRBD1 matches 9 bases. The germline gives CDR1 MGHDK, CDR2 SYGVNS. Unmatched junction bases numbered 4, after V lost 1 base and J lost 4 bases. The CDR3 has 15 amino acids. The CDR3 DNA is TGTGCCAGCAGTGAATCCGGGACAGGGATCTATGGCTACACCTTC. The encoded protein is CASSESGTGIYGYTF.

V and J are TRBV6-6 and TRBJ2-7, with 7 nucleotides matching TRBD1. CDR1 is MNHNY and CDR2 is SVGAGI in the germline V gene (reference sequence). The CDR3 extends over 13 amino acids. V dropped 5 bases and J dropped 0; count of bases not matched to a gene: 1. In DNA, the CDR3 is TGTGCCAGCAGTGGACAGGACTCCTACGAGCAGTACTTC. This encodes CASSGQDSYEQYF.

This clone was seen just once. One end of the junction is discordant with germline, which a read error may explain. This chain's CDR3 is CSSSRDSNQPQHF. The CDR3 DNA reads as TGTTCCAGCAGCCGCGATAGCAATCAGCCCCAGCATTTT. The chain is built from TRBV7-9 and TRBJ1-5, with D unresolved. The germline gives CDR1 SEHNR, CDR2 FQNEAQ (reference sequence). The length of the CDR3 is 13 residues.

The V gene is TRBV6-5, the J gene TRBJ2-2, with TRBD1 identical over 8 bases. The CDR3 runs 15 residues. Per germline, CDR1 MNHEY and CDR2 SVGAGI. J was trimmed by 4 bases and V by 4 bases; bases with no gene match: 5. The CDR3 DNA follows: TGTGCCAGCAGTTCGGACAGGGTCGGCACCGGGGAGCTGTTTTTT. This encodes CASSSDRVGTGELFF.

The J gene is TRBJ2-7, the V gene TRBV28; D perhaps matches TRBD2 (5 bases). The CDR3 sequence is 15 residues long. Germline CDR1 reads MDHEN; CDR2 reads SYDVKM. V was pared by 5 bases and J by 3 bases, with 17 bases between. The CDR3 coding sequence is TGTGCCAGCAGTCCCGGACGTCTTCGGGACTACGAGCAGTACTTC. Its protein product is CASSPGRLRDYEQYF.

This sequence joins TRBV7-9 and TRBJ2-1; 7 nucleotides line up with TRBD1. The CDR3 extends over 14 amino acids. Germline V gives CDR1 SEHNR, CDR2 FQNEAQ (reference sequence). V shed 1 base and J 9 bases; nucleotides not matched to a gene: 6. The CDR3 sequence: CASSLGQGIGEQFF. The CDR3 nucleotides read TGTGCCAGCAGCTTAGGACAGGGAATCGGTGAGCAGTTCTTC.

This sequence joins TRBV18 and TRBJ1-1; 9 bases are shared with TRBD1. The CDR3 sequence is 14 residues long. V shed 5 bases, J shed 5 bases, and the junction held 6 bases outside the gene matches. CDR1 and CDR2 from the germline V gene are KGHSH and LQKENI. CDR3 in DNA: TGTGCCAGCTCAGGACGGACAGGGGCGACTGAAGCTTTCTTT. This gives the protein CASSGRTGATEAFF.

This chain connects TRBV6-1 to TRBJ2-3; 7 bases line up with TRBD2. This CDR3 spans 16 amino acids. V gave up 2 bases and J gave up 1 base; unmatched junction bases: 6. From germline, CDR1 is MNHNS and CDR2 SASEGT. The CDR3 spells CASSERVAGGTDTQYF. The CDR3 bases are TGTGCCAGCAGTGAAAGGGTCGCGGGGGGCACAGATACGCAGTATTTT.